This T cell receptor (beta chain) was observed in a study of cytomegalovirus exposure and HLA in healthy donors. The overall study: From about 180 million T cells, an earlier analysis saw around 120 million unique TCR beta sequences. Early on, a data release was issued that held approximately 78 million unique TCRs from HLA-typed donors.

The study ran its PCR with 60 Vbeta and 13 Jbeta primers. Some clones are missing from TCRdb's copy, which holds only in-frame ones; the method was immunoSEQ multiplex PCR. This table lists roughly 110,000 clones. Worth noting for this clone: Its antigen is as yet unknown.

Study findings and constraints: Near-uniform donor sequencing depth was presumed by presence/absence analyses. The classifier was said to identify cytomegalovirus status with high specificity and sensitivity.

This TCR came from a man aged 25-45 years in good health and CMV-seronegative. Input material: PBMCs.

CDR3 in DNA: TGTGCCAGTAGTATTACTGGACAGGGGACTGAAGCTTTCTTT. The encoded protein is CASSITGQGTEAFF. The chain links TRBV19 to TRBJ1-1, with TRBD1 identical over 9 bases. The CDR3 runs 14 residues. The germline gives CDR1 LNHDA, CDR2 SQIVND (reference sequence). The junction had 4 bases not matched to a gene; V was cut back by 3 bases and J by 5 bases.